This T cell receptor beta chain was identified during a study of memory CD4+ T cells and cytomegalovirus serostatus. Study observations and caveats: Suggested: most of the CMV-linked TCR signature lies in CD4+ memory cells.

Details on this clone: Its specificity is not known.

Germline CDR1 is SGHRS and CDR2 is YFSETQ. This CDR3 has 13 amino acids. V gave up 7 bases and J gave up 4 bases, with 11 bases separating them. Single viable CD3+CD4+CD8-CD45RO+ cells were sorted as the memory CD4+ T cells. Serum IgG to CMV pp150, pp28, p38 and p52 defined serostatus. The data were produced by immunoSEQ multiplex PCR, yet TCRdb's version contains in-frame clones alone and is incomplete. Here the sample spans some 73,000 clones, 60% to 80% being singletons. The sequenced sample consisted of memory CD4+ T cells from blood. The rearrangement joins TRBV5-1 to TRBJ2-2; no firm D call. This receptor was identified in an adult in good health and CMV-seropositive. Written as DNA, the CDR3 is TGCGCCAGCGCCCTGGGGTCCACCGGGGAGCTGTTTTTT. As protein: CASALGSTGELFF.